What follows are 25 T cell receptor beta chains derived from one specimen sequenced in a study of shared clonotypes between healthy human individuals. CD45RO-negative CD8 cells positively selected for CCR7 made up the naive population, which excluded terminally differentiated effector memory CD45RA+ cells. The method was immunoSEQ multiplex PCR; TCRdb's version includes in-frame clones alone and lacks a portion of them. Of around 2,100,000 clones listed, roughly 94% are singletons. Material for sequencing was naive CD8+ T cells sorted from blood. These receptors were taken from a man aged 18 to 29 in good health.

The gene calls are TRBV7-3 and TRBJ2-7; D unresolved. V lost 3 bases and J lost 2, with 8 bases in between. CDR1 and CDR2 from the germline V gene are SGHTA and FQGTGA. The length of the CDR3 is 13 residues. CDR3 nucleotide sequence: TGTGCCAGCAGCTTCGCGCCTACCTACGAGCAGTACTTC. It is translated as CASSFAPTYEQYF.

The chain couples TRBV6-1 to TRBJ2-7, with a weak D call TRBD1 (6 bases). The CDR3 totals 13 residues. V lost 5 bases to trimming and J lost 4 bases, with 12 bases between them. Germline-derived CDR1 and CDR2 are MNHNS and SASEGT. The CDR3 sequence: CASSNRERYEQYF. The CDR3 nucleotides are TGTGCCAGCAGTAACAGGGAAAGGTACGAGCAGTACTTC.

J is TRBJ1-2 and V is TRBV28, with no clear D. The V gene lost 4 bases and the J gene lost 2 bases, with 14 bases spanning the gap. Germline V gene lookup returns CDR1 MDHEN and CDR2 SYDVKM. The CDR3 is 15 residues long. The CDR3 bases are TGTGCCAGCAGTTCCAGAAAACACCCAAACTATGGCTACACCTTC. Its translation: CASSSRKHPNYGYTF.

In the case of this clone: In the same sample, other DNA sequences code for this CDR3. V and J are TRBV7-8 and TRBJ2-3, with D unresolved. The CDR3 runs 12 residues. Germline V gene data show CDR1 as SGHVS and CDR2 as FQNEAQ. The V end was cut by 5 bases, the J end by 6 bases, with 9 bases between. The CDR3, as DNA: TGTGCCAGCAGCCTCGGAACGGATACGCAGTATTTT. This codes for CASSLGTDTQYF.

The chain joins TRBV7-9 to TRBJ2-1, with D possibly being TRBD1 (6 bases). Trimming took off 4 bases at V and 14 bases at J, with 15 bases between the two ends. The germline CDR1 and CDR2 sequences are SEHNR and FQNEAQ (reference sequence). This CDR3 comprises 12 residues. The CDR3 nucleotides read TGTGCCAGCAGCTCCAAGGACAGCGAGGAGTTCTTC. Translated: CASSSKDSEEFF.

The rearrangement joins TRBV28 to TRBJ1-2, with D possibly matching TRBD1 (6 bases). CDR1 and CDR2 from the germline V gene are MDHEN and SYDVKM. The CDR3 runs to 15 residues. Trimming cost V 0 bases and J 8 bases, with 16 bases left between them. The CDR3 DNA sequence: TGTGCCAGCAGTTTATGGGGGGCCCAACAGGACGGCTACACCTTC. Protein: CASSLWGAQQDGYTF.

Details on this clone: This same CDR3 is encoded by further DNA sequences in the sample. The rearrangement links TRBV27 to TRBJ1-3; D is undetermined. The V gene's germline CDR1 is MNHEY and CDR2 SMNVEV (reference sequence). The CDR3 totals 14 residues. Trimming took off 0 bases at V and 2 bases at J, with 5 bases between the two ends. The CDR3 sequence is CASSLSGTGNTIYF. In nucleotides, the CDR3 is TGTGCCAGCAGTTTATCGGGTACTGGAAACACCATATATTTT.

The CDR3 protein is CANDPGGSSGNTIYF. CDR3 nucleotides: TGTGCCAACGACCCGGGGGGTAGTTCTGGAAACACCATATATTTT. The rearrangement links TRBV6-5 to TRBJ1-3; D perhaps matches TRBD1 (5 bases). Germline CDR1 MNHEY, CDR2 SVGAGI. V gave up 10 bases and J gave up 1 base, with 17 bases separating them. This CDR3 region has 15 residues.

A single count supports this clone. This rearrangement joins TRBV5-1 to TRBJ2-7; TRBD1 or TRBD2 may be the D gene (5 bases each). The CDR3 has 14 amino acids. The V end was cut by 0 bases, the J end by 5 bases, with 12 bases between. The germline V gene encodes CDR1 SGHRS and CDR2 YFSETQ. The CDR3 region has the DNA TGCGCCAGCAGCTTGGTAGGGGACGTAAACGAGCAGTACTTC. Translated: CASSLVGDVNEQYF.

Points on this clone: The identical CDR3 is also encoded by other nucleotide sequences in the sample. This chain connects TRBV27 to TRBJ2-7; D gene unclear. Trimming pared 6 bases from V and 1 base from J, leaving 10 bases between. Germline CDR1 reads MNHEY; CDR2 reads SMNVEV (reference sequence). The CDR3 has 13 residues. The CDR3 sequence is CASSAGPSYEQYF. CDR3 nucleotide sequence: TGTGCCAGCAGCGCCGGGCCTTCCTACGAGCAGTACTTC.

V and J are TRBV7-8 and TRBJ1-1, with a tentative D call TRBD1 (6 bases). Trimming removed 1 base at V and 3 bases at J, with 12 bases between. Germline V gene data show CDR1 as SGHVS and CDR2 as FQNEAQ. The CDR3 length is 15 residues. This CDR3 reads CASSLGGGWDTEAFF. In DNA, the CDR3 is TGTGCCAGCAGCTTAGGGGGGGGCTGGGACACTGAAGCTTTCTTT. The full variable domain, rest sourced from reference TRBV7-8 and TRBJ1-1, is GAGVSQSPRYKVAKRGQDVALRCDPISGHVSLFWYQQALGQGPEFLTYFQNEAQLDKSGLPSDRFFAERPEGSVSTLKIQRTQQEDSAVYLCASSLGGGWDTEAFFGQGTRLTVV.

The J gene is TRBJ2-7, the V gene TRBV27; D tentatively reads TRBD1 or TRBD2 (5 bases each). Germline CDR1 reads MNHEY; CDR2 reads SMNVEV (reference sequence). The length of the CDR3 is 16 residues. With 3 bases removed from V and 2 bases from J, the gap between germline ends came to 17 bases. The CDR3 loop is CASSFSSGTVPYEQYF. The CDR3 DNA sequence: TGTGCCAGCAGTTTTTCGTCCGGGACCGTCCCCTACGAGCAGTACTTC.

The chain combines TRBV9 with TRBJ1-1; D not resolved. This CDR3 region has 15 residues. V lost 0 bases and J 0 bases, leaving 9 bases between the germline ends. Germline V gene sequence: CDR1 SGDLS, CDR2 YYNGEE. The CDR3 DNA reads TGTGCCAGCAGCGTAGGATCGGGAATGAACACTGAAGCTTTCTTT. Protein: CASSVGSGMNTEAFF.

The J gene is TRBJ2-3, the V gene TRBV9; TRBD1 or TRBD2 may be the D gene (5 bases each). From germline, CDR1 is SGDLS and CDR2 YYNGEE. V was clipped by 4 bases and J by 2 bases, with 14 bases between them. The CDR3 has 15 residues. The DNA of the CDR3 is TGTGCCAGCAGCACCTCGGGACGGACCACAGATACGCAGTATTTT. This translates into CASSTSGRTTDTQYF.

This clone has only one observation. The chain employs TRBV25-1 and TRBJ1-2; D ambiguous. CDR3 length equals 13 residues. Germline CDR1 reads MGHDK; CDR2 reads SYGVNS. Deletions cut 0 bases from V and 4 bases from J, with 6 bases between. CDR3 sequence (DNA): TGTGCCAGCAGTGAATATCAGTTCTATGGCTACACCTTC. Translation gives CASSEYQFYGYTF.

The chain carries TRBV7-9 and TRBJ2-5; possible D gene TRBD2, 6 bases. Trimming took 5 bases from V and 4 from J, leaving 14 bases between them. Germline-derived CDR1 and CDR2 are SEHNR and FQNEAQ (reference sequence). This CDR3 has 14 amino acids. CDR3 protein: CASSPGRGRETQYF. CDR3 sequence (DNA): TGTGCCAGCAGCCCGGGGCGGGGTCGAGAGACCCAGTACTTC.

The V gene is TRBV2, the J gene TRBJ2-1; D gene ambiguous. The CDR3 is made up of 15 amino acids. Germline assignment: CDR1 SNHLY and CDR2 FYNNEI. With 3 bases removed from V and 4 bases from J, the gap between germline ends came to 13 bases. The CDR3 reads CASSDIGSVYNEQFF. In nucleotides, the CDR3 is TGTGCCAGCAGTGATATAGGGTCGGTATACAATGAGCAGTTCTTC.

This rearrangement joins TRBV4-1 to TRBJ2-7, with 7 bases lining up with TRBD1. The CDR3 is 13 residues long. Germline CDR1 MGHRA, CDR2 YSYEKL. J lost 2 bases, V lost 6 bases, and 4 bases had no gene match. As DNA, the CDR3 is TGCGCCAGCAGTTCCAGGGGGACCTACGAGCAGTACTTC. Amino acid sequence: CASSSRGTYEQYF.

The rearrangement joins TRBV7-9 to TRBJ2-7; 9 positions match TRBD1. V gave up 5 bases and J gave up 4 bases; unmatched junction bases: 9. The CDR3 is 15 residues long. Germline CDR1 is SEHNR and CDR2 is FQNEAQ (reference sequence). The CDR3 here is CASSIDPDRGYEQYF. The DNA for the CDR3 is TGTGCCAGCAGCATAGACCCGGACAGGGGATACGAGCAGTACTTC.

The gene calls are TRBV2 and TRBJ2-5; D unresolved. V was shortened by 4 bases and J by 3 bases, with 9 bases between the two germline ends. The germline CDR1 and CDR2 sequences are SNHLY and FYNNEI. The CDR3 is made up of 13 amino acids. This CDR3 is CASSAKSKETQYF. The DNA of the CDR3 is TGTGCCAGCAGTGCGAAGAGCAAAGAGACCCAGTACTTC.

This sequence joins TRBV2 and TRBJ2-1, with 8 bases that match TRBD1. Germline assignment: CDR1 SNHLY and CDR2 FYNNEI. V was clipped by 8 bases and J by 2 bases; unmatched bases: 11. The CDR3 has 16 residues. The CDR3 spells CASGRTETGAYNEQFF. CDR3 bases: TGTGCCAGCGGACGAACCGAGACAGGGGCCTACAATGAGCAGTTCTTC. The full variable domain, in which reference TRBV2 and TRBJ2-1 provide the parts outside the CDR3, is EPEVTQTPSHQVTQMGQEVILRCVPISNHLYFYWYRQILGQKVEFLVSFYNNEISEKSEIFDDQFSVERPDGSNFTLKIRSTKLEDSAMYFCASGRTETGAYNEQFFGPGTRLTVL.

The V gene is TRBV19, the J gene TRBJ2-7; D may correspond to TRBD1 or TRBD2 (5 bases each). V lost 5 bases, J lost 7 bases, and 18 bases lay in between. Germline V gives CDR1 LNHDA, CDR2 SQIVND (reference sequence). The CDR3 contains 14 residues. CDR3 sequence reads: CASSSWDGEWEQYF. The CDR3 coding sequence is TGTGCCAGTAGTTCATGGGACGGGGAGTGGGAGCAGTACTTC.

In its sample, this clone was seen once. The rearrangement links TRBV6-5 to TRBJ1-1; no clear D. V gave up 1 base and J gave up 0 bases, with 9 bases separating them. Germline CDR1 is MNHEY and CDR2 is SVGAGI. The CDR3 covers 15 residues. The CDR3 spells CASSYLEGMNTEAFF. DNA for the CDR3: TGTGCCAGCAGTTACTTGGAGGGAATGAACACTGAAGCTTTCTTT.

The chain combines TRBV5-6 with TRBJ1-1, with D unclear. CDR1 and CDR2 from the germline V gene are SGHDT and YYEEEE. This CDR3 contains 14 residues. V was pared by 5 bases and J by 4 bases, with 15 bases between. For the CDR3, the DNA is TGTGCCAGCAGACAAGCGAAGAAGGGCACTGAAGCTTTCTTT. Its translation: CASRQAKKGTEAFF.

This clone was detected once. The gene calls are TRBV10-3 and TRBJ1-5; D may be TRBD1 (5 bases). The CDR3 consists of 12 residues. V shed 11 bases and J shed 7 bases, with 15 bases lying between them. From germline, CDR1 is ENHRY and CDR2 SYGVKD. CDR3 in amino acids: CAPFPGRQPQHF. CDR3 nucleotide sequence: TGTGCCCCATTTCCAGGGCGGCAGCCCCAGCATTTT.